This T cell receptor beta chain derives from a study of metastatic and nonmetastatic thyroid tumors. Study as a whole: Repertoires of blood and of tissue (tumor or nodule) from malignant and benign thyroid patients were compared.

The CDR3 runs 16 residues. V gave up 4 bases and J gave up 4 bases; unmatched junction bases: 9. Germline loops: CDR1 SGHAT, CDR2 FQDESV (reference sequence). Study processing details: Building a distant-metastasis classifier for papillary thyroid cancer drew on CDR3 differences across clinicopathological groups. TCRdb recomputed clones from the PCR reads via MiXCR. The V and J calls reflect TCRdb's pipeline rather than the authors' work. This sample has some 19,000 clones, with around a quarter found just once. Among the patients, none had received any treatment before thyroid surgery. As to this clone: The antigen is not known.

Study observations and caveats: Compared with benign nodules, malignant thyroid tumors were reported to have significantly higher TCR beta diversity in both blood and tumor.

This receptor was taken from a female donor with papillary thyroid cancer or a benign thyroid nodule (not recorded which). Some clones in this sample may be carry-over from other donors' samples. The sample taken for sequencing was tumor tissue. The chain carries TRBV11-1 and TRBJ2-1; TRBD1 agrees at 8 bases. The chain's CDR3 is CASSSPGGQEYNEQFF. The CDR3, as DNA: TGTGCCAGCAGCTCCCCAGGGGGACAGGAGTACAATGAGCAGTTCTTC.